Each of the 14 T cell receptor beta chains below was sequenced from the same sample in a study of molecular identifiers for immune sequencing clone quantification. TCRdb reprocessed the PCR reads with MiXCR, giving one entry per CDR3 protein. The sample includes about half a million distinct CDR3 sequences, 20% to 25% of them seen just once. The sequenced sample was naive CD8+ T cells from blood, with Jurkat cell RNA spiked in. Subset described: FACS-sorted CD8+CD4-CCR7+CD45RA+ naive T cells. The source is a human donor in good health. Some libraries in this study had Jurkat cell RNA spiked in.

This clonotype was seen a handful of times. In DNA form, the CDR3 reads TGCGCCAGCAGCCCATCCAGGGGGGGCACTAATGAAAAACTGTTTTTT. Protein sequence: CASSPSRGGTNEKLFF. The chain joins TRBV5-1 to TRBJ1-4, with TRBD1 identical over 7 bases. The V segment lost 4 bases and the J segment 2 bases; nucleotides outside the gene matches: 8. Germline assignment: CDR1 SGHRS and CDR2 YFSETQ. The CDR3 spans 16 residues. Full variable domain (missing parts from reference TRBV5-1 and TRBJ1-4): KAGVTQTPRYLIKTRGQQVTLSCSPISGHRSVSWYQQTPGQGLQFLFEYFSETQRNKGNFPGRFSGRQFSNSRSEMNVSTLELGDSALYLCASSPSRGGTNEKLFFGSGTQLSVL.

In this sample, this clonotype turned up many times. V usage is TRBV2 and J usage is TRBJ1-2, with unresolved D. V was trimmed by 4 bases and J by 2 bases, leaving 11 bases between them. CDR1 is SNHLY and CDR2 is FYNNEI in the germline V gene. This CDR3 region has 14 residues. The CDR3 loop is CASSVTESNYGYTF. CDR3 DNA: TGTGCCAGCAGTGTCACCGAGAGCAACTATGGCTACACCTTC.

This clonotype came up many times. The chain uses TRBV7-2 and TRBJ1-5; TRBD1 matches at 8 bases. CDR1 is SGHTA and CDR2 is FQGNSA in the germline V gene. There are 14 residues in the CDR3. V lost 4 bases to trimming and J lost 11 bases; unmatched junction nucleotides: 10. The CDR3 is CASSSTRGRAAQHF. CDR3 in DNA: TGTGCCAGCAGCTCTACCAGGGGGCGTGCGGCCCAGCATTTT. Full variable domain (missing parts from reference TRBV7-2 and TRBJ1-5): GAGVSQSPSNKVTEKGKDVELRCDPISGHTALYWYRQSLGQGLEFLIYFQGNSAPDKSGLPSDRFSAERTGGSVSTLTIQRTQQEDSAVYLCASSSTRGRAAQHFGDGTRLSIL.

This clonotype was seen repeatedly, ten times or more. The chain recombines TRBV21-1 with TRBJ2-3; the D call in the table, TRBD2, was not verified against the DNA. TRBV21-1 is termed a pseudogene. The CDR3 contains 17 residues. CDR3 loop: CASTKGTSGRMSVTQYF. DNA of the CDR3: TGTGCCAGCACCAAAGGGACTAGCGGGAGGATGTCCGTCACGCAGTATTTT.

As to this clonotype: Relative to the germline gene, one junction end is altered; a read error may explain this. The chain couples TRBV20-1 to TRBJ2-3, with TRBD2 matching 9 bases. CDR1 and CDR2 from the germline V gene are DFQATT and SNEGSKA (reference sequence). This CDR3 region has 20 residues. In nucleotides, the CDR3 is TGCAGTGCTGACGGTGCTGTCGGCGAGCGGGGGGACAAAAGCACAGGTACGCAGTATTTT. It yields the protein CSADGAVGERGDKSTGTQYF.

This clonotype appeared once. A much larger clonotype is one base distant, so this may be a read error. The chain is built from TRBV19 and TRBJ1-5; D is possibly TRBD1 (5 bases). CDR3 size: 13 residues. CDR1 and CDR2 from the germline V gene are LNHDA and SQIVND (reference sequence). Deletions cut 9 bases from V and 5 bases from J, with 14 bases between. The CDR3: CASNGRVDQPQHF. CDR3 sequence (DNA): TGTGCCAGCAATGGCAGGGTCGATCAGCCCCAGCATTTT.

This clonotype was observed at least ten times. The genes are TRBV5-6 and TRBJ2-7; D perhaps matches TRBD1 (5 bases). V lost 0 bases and J 1 base, leaving 8 bases between the germline ends. Germline assignment: CDR1 SGHDT and CDR2 YYEEEE. CDR3 length: 14 residues. Here the CDR3 reads CASSLDGASYEQYF. The CDR3 nucleotides read TGTGCCAGCAGCTTGGATGGGGCGTCCTACGAGCAGTACTTC.

This clonotype appeared a few times. The chain combines TRBV27 with TRBJ2-7; D ambiguous. This CDR3 is built from 9 residues. Trimming removed 11 bases at V and 4 bases at J, with 6 bases between. Germline V gene data show CDR1 as MNHEY and CDR2 as SMNVEV (reference sequence). The CDR3 coding sequence is TGTGCCGTCGGATACGAGCAGTACTTC. It codes for CAVGYEQYF.

There are many counts of this clonotype. The chain uses TRBV20-1 and TRBJ2-3; D is perhaps TRBD2 (6 bases). The germline V and J ends were trimmed by 2 bases and 6 bases, with 18 bases remaining between them. Germline lookup yields CDR1 DFQATT and CDR2 SNEGSKA (reference sequence). CDR3 length: 15 residues. This CDR3 is CSARSRERPWDTQYF. The CDR3 DNA reads as TGCAGTGCTAGATCCCGGGAGCGGCCCTGGGATACGCAGTATTTT.

This clonotype showed up many times. V gene TRBV13 combines with J gene TRBJ2-7; D remains ambiguous. V was cut by 5 bases and J by 4 bases, with 6 bases left in between. Germline CDR1 and CDR2: PRHDT and FYEKMQ (reference sequence). The CDR3 sequence is 11 residues long. CDR3 sequence: CASSQQYEQYF. CDR3 nucleotides: TGTGCCAGCAGCCAGCAGTACGAGCAGTACTTC.

This clonotype was seen only a few times. This chain joins TRBV29-1 and TRBJ2-7, with 9 bases lining up with TRBD1. Germline CDR1 reads SQVTM; CDR2 reads ANQGSEA. The V gene end was trimmed by 0 bases and the J gene end by 3 bases; junction bases not matched to a gene: 6. CDR3 size: 15 residues. As DNA, the CDR3 is TGCAGCGTTGAAGAAGACGGGACAGGGAGCTACGAGCAGTACTTC. Translated, it gives CSVEEDGTGSYEQYF.

Regarding this clonotype: A much larger clonotype is one base distant, so this may be a read error. The chain employs TRBV30 and TRBJ2-3; 10 bases align to TRBD2. The germline V gene encodes CDR1 GTSNPN and CDR2 SVGIG (reference sequence). This CDR3 spans 16 amino acids. CDR3 sequence: CTWSVTRLAGSDTQYF. CDR3 bases: TGTACCTGGAGTGTGACCCGACTAGCGGGTTCAGATACGCAGTATTTT.

This clonotype appeared many times. The rearrangement uses TRBV6-2 or TRBV6-3 and TRBJ2-3; TRBD1 matches at 11 bases. V shed 6 bases, J shed 2 bases, and the junction held 7 bases outside the gene matches. Germline CDR1 MNHEY, CDR2 SVGEGT. The CDR3 has 16 amino acids. The DNA for the CDR3 is TGTGCCAGCAGCGGACAGGGGGCCCGCCCCACAGATACGCAGTATTTT. Protein product: CASSGQGARPTDTQYF.

This clonotype occurred many times. The J gene is TRBJ2-7, the V gene TRBV7-9, with D uncertain. Per the germline V gene, CDR1 is SEHNR and CDR2 is FQNEAQ (reference sequence). V was cut by 4 bases and J by 4 bases, with 5 bases left in between. The CDR3 is made up of 11 amino acids. CDR3 residues: CASSYKYEQYF. In DNA form, the CDR3 reads TGTGCCAGCAGCTATAAGTACGAGCAGTACTTC.